A single sample is the source of the 25 T cell receptor beta chains below, sequenced in a study of T-cell memory formation after mild COVID-19 (dated by TCRdb to the early 2020s). Preparation of the library involved 5' RACE. These reads were obtained on an Illumina NovaSeq 6000. TCRdb reworked the public reads: Q25 trimming with fastp, MiXCR clone assembly, productive beta chains retained. Entries are consolidated by CDR3 protein sequence, retaining the most common genes and DNA. Here the sample has over 500,000 distinct CDR3 sequences; about 18% occur a single time. In total, the top ten clones hold about 7.4% of the sample. Sequencing was done on a sample of PBMCs or a T cell subset sorted from them (not recorded which). These receptors originate from an adult woman who had mild COVID-19 (a few samples of this study predate the infection). The sample titles of this study are shuffled in the database, so cell type and time point are left out; the donor was told from shared clones.

The gene calls are TRBV3-1 and TRBJ2-1, with 11 bases aligning to TRBD2. The CDR3 spans 12 residues. Germline V gene lookup returns CDR1 LGHDT and CDR2 YNNKEL (reference sequence). Trimming cost V 3 bases and J 16 bases; bases outside gene matches: 5. This CDR3 reads CASSQASGGHFF. For the CDR3, the DNA is TGTGCCAGCAGCCAGGCTAGCGGGGGGCATTTCTTC.

V gene TRBV5-1 combines with J gene TRBJ2-5; a weak D match, TRBD2 (6 bases). The CDR3 extends over 18 amino acids. CDR1 is SGHRS and CDR2 is YFSETQ in the germline V gene. Trimming took off 0 bases at V and 0 bases at J, with 18 bases between the two ends. As DNA, the CDR3 is TGCGCCAGCAGCTTGGCCGGACTAACAAATGCTTACCAAGAGACCCAGTACTTC. It is translated as CASSLAGLTNAYQETQYF. Complete variable domain (other parts from reference TRBV5-1 and TRBJ2-5): KAGVTQTPRYLIKTRGQQVTLSCSPISGHRSVSWYQQTPGQGLQFLFEYFSETQRNKGNFPGRFSGRQFSNSRSEMNVSTLELGDSALYLCASSLAGLTNAYQETQYFGPGTRLLVL.

The rearrangement uses TRBV5-5 and TRBJ2-7; the match to TRBD1 covers 10 bases. Germline-derived CDR1 and CDR2 are SGHKS and YYEKEE (reference sequence). The CDR3 extends over 17 amino acids. V dropped 2 bases and J dropped 7; count of bases not matched to a gene: 15. CDR3 in amino acids: CASSFFPPGTGAAEQYF. CDR3 sequence (DNA): TGTGCCAGCAGCTTTTTCCCGCCCGGGACAGGGGCCGCAGAGCAGTACTTC. Variable domain in full (rest from reference TRBV5-5 and TRBJ2-7): DAGVTQSPTHLIKTRGQQVTLRCSPISGHKSVSWYQQVLGQGPQFIFQYYEKEERGRGNFPDRFSARQFPNYSSELNVNALLLGDSALYLCASSFFPPGTGAAEQYFGPGTRLTVT.

In its sample, this clonotype was seen a few times. The rearrangement uses TRBV2 and TRBJ2-7; 7 bases fit TRBD1. Unmatched junction bases numbered 16, after V lost 8 bases and J lost 6 bases. The germline V gene encodes CDR1 SNHLY and CDR2 FYNNEI. The CDR3 is 15 amino acids. CDR3 region: CASGESDRTPFEQYF. The CDR3 DNA reads TGTGCCAGCGGCGAATCGGACAGGACGCCTTTCGAGCAGTACTTC.

The chain carries TRBV4-3 and TRBJ2-7, with D possibly being TRBD2 (6 bases). The CDR3 runs to 15 residues. From germline, CDR1 is LGHNA and CDR2 YSLEER. Deletions cut 3 bases from V and 9 bases from J, with 21 bases between. CDR3 coding DNA: TGCGCCAGCAGCCATACCGGGACTGATAGGGCCGTGCAGTACTTC. Its translation: CASSHTGTDRAVQYF.

The rearrangement joins TRBV4-1 to TRBJ1-1; 9 nucleotides agree with TRBD1. CDR3 length: 16 residues. The germline V gene encodes CDR1 MGHRA and CDR2 YSYEKL. V shed 0 bases and J 2 bases; nucleotides not matched to a gene: 4. CDR3 in DNA: TGCGCCAGCAGCCAAGACTGGGACAGGGATAACACTGAAGCTTTCTTT. The encoded protein is CASSQDWDRDNTEAFF.

The CDR3 DNA sequence: TGCGCCAGCAGCCCCGGACCCGGGACGGCTTTATCCTACGAGCAGTACTTC. Translation gives CASSPGPGTALSYEQYF. The J gene is TRBJ2-7, the V gene TRBV5-1; either TRBD1 or TRBD2 may fit D (5 bases each). Germline CDR1 is SGHRS and CDR2 is YFSETQ. V was trimmed by 4 bases and J by 1 base, leaving 21 bases between them. The CDR3 consists of 17 residues.

This chain uses TRBV20-1 with TRBJ1-1; tentative D call: TRBD1 (5 bases). Looked up from germline, CDR1 is DFQATT and CDR2 is SNEGSKA (reference sequence). V gave up 4 bases and J gave up 2 bases, with 11 bases separating them. CDR3 length equals 13 residues. CDR3 DNA sequence: TGCAGTGCTACGCCGACAGAAAACACTGAAGCTTTCTTT. This encodes CSATPTENTEAFF.

This clonotype was detected a few times. The chain combines TRBV12-3 or TRBV12-4 with TRBJ1-2; 8 nucleotides align to TRBD1. This CDR3 region has 16 residues. V shed 6 bases, J shed 5 bases, and the junction held 14 bases outside the gene matches. The CDR3 nucleotides read TGTGCCAGCAGCCCCCGTGGCGAGACAGGGGAATATGGCTACACCTTC. This encodes CASSPRGETGEYGYTF.

This clonotype was seen ten or more times. This sequence joins TRBV7-2 and TRBJ2-3, with TRBD1 identical over 10 bases. The CDR3 is 15 residues long. After removal of 3 bases from V and 4 bases from J, the junction contained 4 bases not matched to a gene. Germline V gene sequence: CDR1 SGHTA, CDR2 FQGNSA. The CDR3 protein is CASSLPGQGSDTQYF. CDR3 nucleotides: TGTGCCAGCAGCTTGCCGGGACAGGGGTCAGATACGCAGTATTTT.

A single count supports this clonotype. The chain combines TRBV7-6 with TRBJ1-1, with D possibly being TRBD1 (5 bases). Trimming took off 5 bases at V and 0 bases at J, with 16 bases between the two ends. This CDR3 spans 16 amino acids. CDR1 SGHVS and CDR2 FNYEAQ come from the germline V gene. CDR3 region: CASSRRAGPMNTEAFF. The CDR3 DNA is TGTGCCAGCAGCCGTCGAGCAGGGCCAATGAACACTGAAGCTTTCTTT.

This clonotype has a handful of counts. The V call is TRBV12-3 or TRBV12-4, the J call TRBJ1-1; TRBD1 aligns across 8 bases. V lost 6 bases and J lost 3; bases outside the gene matches: 3. This CDR3 region has 13 residues. The CDR3 spells CASRDRADTEAFF. The CDR3 DNA reads TGTGCCAGCAGGGACAGGGCGGACACTGAAGCTTTCTTT.

The sample holds one count of this clonotype. The chain recombines TRBV6-1 with TRBJ2-7, with TRBD2 as a possible D gene (5 bases). The CDR3 is made up of 13 amino acids. Germline V gives CDR1 MNHNS, CDR2 SASEGT. The V end lost 3 bases, the J end lost 7 bases, and 13 bases lay between the germline ends. CDR3 residues: CASSEALPGEQYF. In DNA form, the CDR3 reads TGTGCCAGCAGTGAGGCGCTCCCGGGGGAGCAGTACTTC.

There are a few counts of this clonotype. The chain links TRBV9 to TRBJ1-2; no clear D. V was clipped by 0 bases and J by 1 base, with 13 bases between them. The germline CDR1 and CDR2 sequences are SGDLS and YYNGEE. This CDR3 has 16 amino acids. The CDR3 nucleotides are TGTGCCAGCAGCGTAGCTACCCGACCGGATAACTATGGCTACACCTTC. Its translation is CASSVATRPDNYGYTF.

This clonotype has more than one count but fewer than ten. V gene TRBV5-1 combines with J gene TRBJ2-7; possibly TRBD1 or TRBD2 for D (5 bases each). V was trimmed by 3 bases and J by 3 bases, leaving 13 bases between them. The CDR3 runs 14 residues. CDR1 is SGHRS, CDR2 YFSETQ, per germline. The CDR3 DNA sequence: TGCGCCAGCAGCTCGGCCGGGGCCCTCTACGAGCAGTACTTC. Translated: CASSSAGALYEQYF.

In nucleotides, the CDR3 is TGTGCCAGCAGCCCCCCGGACCTCTCGAGGGGGGAGTTCTTC. It is translated as CASSPPDLSRGEFF. The genes are TRBV9 and TRBJ2-1, with D perhaps TRBD1 or TRBD2 (6 bases each). The length of the CDR3 is 14 residues. V lost 4 bases and J 14 bases, leaving 22 bases between the germline ends. The germline gives CDR1 SGDLS, CDR2 YYNGEE.

This clonotype was recorded once. V gene TRBV7-2 combines with J gene TRBJ2-1, with 10 bases matching TRBD2. This CDR3 spans 16 amino acids. In germline, CDR1 is SGHTA, CDR2 FQGNSA. The trim removed 5 bases at V and 10 bases at J, leaving 14 bases unmatched. CDR3 nucleotides: TGTGCCAGCAGCCAGCATCAGCGGGGGGGGCCGGGCGAGCAGTTCTTC. Amino acids: CASSQHQRGGPGEQFF.

The chain has TRBV12-3 or TRBV12-4 and TRBJ1-1, with D tentatively TRBD1 (5 bases). The V end was cut by 7 bases, the J end by 1 base, with 16 bases between. The CDR3 is 15 amino acids. CDR3 sequence (DNA): TGTGCCAGCACCAACAATGGGGCCGGGAACACTGAAGCTTTCTTT. Encoded protein: CASTNNGAGNTEAFF.

This clonotype occurred a few times. V is TRBV5-1 and J is TRBJ2-7; D gene unclear. V was cut by 1 base and J by 3 bases, with 8 bases left in between. The CDR3 spans 13 residues. Germline CDR1 is SGHRS and CDR2 is YFSETQ. The CDR3, as DNA: TGCGCCAGCAGCTTGAGTCAACACTACGAGCAGTACTTC. Translation gives CASSLSQHYEQYF. The full variable domain, with the rest looked up from reference TRBV5-1 and TRBJ2-7, is KAGVTQTPRYLIKTRGQQVTLSCSPISGHRSVSWYQQTPGQGLQFLFEYFSETQRNKGNFPGRFSGRQFSNSRSEMNVSTLELGDSALYLCASSLSQHYEQYFGPGTRLTVT.

V and J are TRBV12-3 or TRBV12-4 and TRBJ2-3; D call uncertain. Trimming removed 6 bases from V and 5 bases from J, with 15 bases in between. This CDR3 region has 14 residues. CDR3 protein: CASSLLRWGDTQYF. CDR3 DNA: TGTGCCAGCAGCCTCCTCCGGTGGGGAGATACGCAGTATTTT.

This clonotype showed up just a few times. The chain employs TRBV12-3 or TRBV12-4 and TRBJ2-5; D call uncertain. Trimming took 6 bases from V and 4 from J, leaving 9 bases between them. The CDR3 consists of 12 residues. The CDR3 sequence: CASRGYTETQYF. The CDR3 DNA reads TGTGCCAGCAGAGGGTATACAGAGACCCAGTACTTC.

The chain links TRBV7-2 to TRBJ2-1; D is undetermined. The V end lost 1 base, the J end lost 4 bases, and 8 bases lay between the germline ends. Germline CDR1 reads SGHTA; CDR2 reads FQGNSA. The CDR3 is 14 amino acids. The CDR3 loop reads CASSLEYRYNEQFF. The CDR3, as DNA: TGTGCCAGCAGCTTAGAGTACAGATACAATGAGCAGTTCTTC.

Only a few counts were recorded for this clonotype. Relative to the germline gene, one junction end is altered; a read error may explain this. The chain uses TRBV20-1 and TRBJ2-2, with D hard to call. Germline CDR1 DFQATT, CDR2 SNEGSKA (reference sequence). The CDR3 is made up of 12 amino acids. The DNA of the CDR3 is TGCAGTGCTCGTTTTCGGGCCGGAGAGCTGTTTTTT. Encoded protein: CSARFRAGELFF.

Ten or more counts support this clonotype. This rearrangement joins TRBV7-2 to TRBJ2-1; D is uncertain. The CDR3 consists of 11 residues. Deletions cut 8 bases from V and 4 bases from J, with 6 bases between. From germline, CDR1 is SGHTA and CDR2 FQGNSA. The CDR3 loop is CASRSYNEQFF. DNA for the CDR3: TGTGCCAGCCGGAGTTACAATGAGCAGTTCTTC.

The chain uses TRBV7-6 and TRBJ1-3; D unclear. The CDR3 totals 15 residues. With 1 base removed from V and 11 bases from J, the gap between germline ends came to 18 bases. CDR1 is SGHVS, CDR2 FNYEAQ, per germline. This CDR3 is CASSLGGSGILSIYF. The CDR3 region has the DNA TGTGCCAGCAGCTTAGGAGGAAGCGGGATTCTCTCCATATATTTT.